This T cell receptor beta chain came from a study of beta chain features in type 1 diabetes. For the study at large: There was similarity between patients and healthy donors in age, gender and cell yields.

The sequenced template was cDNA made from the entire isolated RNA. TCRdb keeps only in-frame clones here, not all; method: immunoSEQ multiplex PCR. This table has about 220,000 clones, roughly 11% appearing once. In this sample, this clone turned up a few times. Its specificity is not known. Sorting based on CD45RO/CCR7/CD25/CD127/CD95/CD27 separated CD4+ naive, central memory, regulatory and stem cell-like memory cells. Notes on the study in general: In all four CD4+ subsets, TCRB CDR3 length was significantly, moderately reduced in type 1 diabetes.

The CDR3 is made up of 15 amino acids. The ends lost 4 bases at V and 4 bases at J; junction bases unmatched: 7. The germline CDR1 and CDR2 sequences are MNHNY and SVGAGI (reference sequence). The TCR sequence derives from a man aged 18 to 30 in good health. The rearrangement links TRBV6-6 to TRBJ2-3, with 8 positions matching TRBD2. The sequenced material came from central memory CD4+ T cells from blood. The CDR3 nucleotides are TGTGCCAGCAGTTCCCAGCGGGAGCGGGCAGATACGCAGTATTTT. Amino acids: CASSSQRERADTQYF.